This entry features one T cell receptor beta chain sequence. Its antigen is unidentified. Per the germline V gene, CDR1 is ENHRY and CDR2 is SYGVKD. The CDR3 length is 14 residues. Trimming pared 0 bases from V and 5 bases from J, leaving 10 bases between. The data stem from a study of response to subunit inactivated influenza vaccine. Whole-study results and caveats: The authors suggested that every seasonal influenza vaccination recruits few new T cells.

TCRdb re-analysed the RT-PCR reads in MiXCR, keeping a single row per CDR3 protein. Of 530,000 or so distinct CDR3 sequences detected, approximately 24% appear once; the ten largest clones hold approximately 2%. The sample here was CD4+ T cells sorted from PBMCs, taken around 5 days after vaccination. The chain has TRBV10-3 and TRBJ2-5, with unresolved D. This clonotype originated in a man between 50 and 59 years old who received an inactivated influenza vaccine. CDR3 amino acids: CAISESSQSETQYF. The CDR3 DNA sequence: TGTGCCATCAGTGAGTCGAGCCAGTCGGAGACCCAGTACTTC.